Listed below are T cell receptor beta chains from one sample, sequenced in a study of technical replicates of blood from a handful of donors. The method was immunoSEQ multiplex PCR; TCRdb's version includes in-frame clones alone and lacks a portion of them. This sample carries roughly 70,000 clones, around 96% of them seen once, and the ten largest clones take roughly 0.37%. Input material: T cells isolated from PBMCs. The source is a human donor in good health. CDR3s include the opening cysteine and the closing phenylalanine or tryptophan. The D gene is left open where the match is weak. Not all rows give a size; the values are once, few, many and, for expanded clones, a class.

D gene	V gene	clone size	J gene	CDR3 protein	CDR3 DNA
NA	TRBV10-3	NA	TRBJ2-3	CAISEPGLSDTQYF	TGTGCCATCAGTGAACCGGGACTGTCTGATACGCAGTATTTT
TRBD2	TRBV6-5	NA	TRBJ2-3	CASSYERGSTDTQYF	TGTGCCAGCAGTTATGAGCGGGGGAGCACAGATACGCAGTATTTT
TRBD1	TRBV5-4	NA	TRBJ2-1	CASSLQGAYNEQFF	TGTGCCAGCAGCTTACAGGGGGCCTACAATGAGCAGTTCTTC
NA	TRBV7-2	NA	TRBJ1-3	CASSLGQLDTIYF	TGTGCCAGCAGCTTAGGACAGCTGGACACCATATATTTT
NA	TRBV2	NA	TRBJ2-1	CASSVSGYNEQFF	TGTGCCAGCAGTGTGTCAGGTTACAATGAGCAGTTCTTC
TRBD2	TRBV4-3	NA	TRBJ2-3	CASSQELLAGVDTQYF	TGCGCCAGCAGCCAAGAACTACTAGCGGGAGTAGATACGCAGTATTTT
TRBD1	TRBV5-1	NA	TRBJ1-1	CASSLDRVTNTEAFF	TGCGCCAGCAGCTTAGACAGGGTTACTAACACTGAAGCTTTCTTT
NA	TRBV2	NA	TRBJ2-2	CASSFTGSGELFF	TGTGCCAGCAGTTTTACAGGGTCCGGGGAGCTGTTTTTT
NA	TRBV29-1	NA	TRBJ1-2	CSVEETGISGYTF	TGCAGCGTTGAAGAAACAGGGATTTCCGGCTACACCTTC
NA	TRBV11-3	few	TRBJ1-1	CASSPLLNTEAFF	TGTGCCAGCAGCCCCCTACTGAACACTGAAGCTTTCTTT
NA	TRBV2	NA	TRBJ1-3	CASRRGSGNTIYF	TGTGCCAGCCGAAGGGGCTCTGGAAACACCATATATTTT
NA	TRBV30	NA	TRBJ1-5	CAWNTGFQPQHF	TGTGCCTGGAACACCGGGTTTCAGCCCCAGCATTTT
NA	TRBV6-1	NA	TRBJ2-7	CASSDSGDEQYF	TGTGCCAGCAGTGATTCAGGGGATGAGCAGTACTTC
NA	TRBV28	NA	TRBJ2-5	CASSFGGETQYF	TGTGCCAGCAGTTTTGGCGGGGAGACCCAGTACTTC
NA	TRBV10-2	once	TRBJ1-1	CASSQGNTEAFF	TGCGCCAGCAGTCAGGGAAACACTGAAGCTTTCTTT
NA	TRBV7-2	NA	TRBJ1-3	CASSLIPSSGNTIYF	TGTGCCAGCAGCTTAATCCCGTCCTCTGGAAACACCATATATTTT
TRBD2	TRBV7-3	NA	TRBJ2-3	CASSLLGGSDTQYF	TGTGCCAGCAGCTTATTGGGGGGGTCCGATACGCAGTATTTT
TRBD2	TRBV5-1	NA	TRBJ2-1	CASKELAGSSSYNEQFF	TGCGCCAGCAAGGAACTAGCGGGATCGAGCTCCTACAATGAGCAGTTCTTC
NA	TRBV10-3	NA	TRBJ1-2	CAISESAGNYGYTF	TGTGCCATCAGTGAGTCAGCAGGGAACTATGGCTACACCTTC
NA	TRBV11-2	NA	TRBJ1-5	CASSEQGGLMEPQHF	TGTGCCAGCAGCGAACAGGGAGGGCTGATGGAGCCCCAGCATTTT
TRBD2	TRBV5-1	NA	TRBJ2-3	CASSPRLAGGPPDTQYF	TGCGCCAGCAGCCCTCGACTAGCGGGAGGGCCCCCAGATACGCAGTATTTT
TRBD1	TRBV10-3	once	TRBJ1-3	CASNAGTGSGNTIYF	TGTGCCAGCAACGCCGGGACAGGGAGTGGAAACACCATATATTTT
NA	TRBV13	once	TRBJ2-3	CASRFGGVGDTQYF	TGTGCCAGCAGGTTCGGGGGAGTAGGAGATACGCAGTATTTT
NA	TRBV27	NA	TRBJ2-7	CASSLSRSYEQYF	TGTGCCAGCAGTTTATCGCGGTCCTACGAGCAGTACTTC
NA	TRBV6-5	few	TRBJ1-5	CASRQGNQPQHF	TGTGCCAGCAGACAGGGCAATCAGCCCCAGCATTTT
NA	TRBV28	NA	TRBJ2-5	CASSSGLETQYF	TGTGCCAGCAGTTCAGGGTTGGAGACCCAGTACTTC
NA	TRBV10-3	NA	TRBJ2-5	CATTGTGEETQYF	TGTGCCACGACAGGGACGGGGGAAGAGACCCAGTACTTC
NA	TRBV7-9	NA	TRBJ1-2	CASSPQDYGYTF	TGTGCCAGCAGCCCCCAGGACTATGGCTACACCTTC
NA	TRBV5-1	once	TRBJ1-4	CASSLGQVATNEKLFF	TGCGCCAGCAGCTTGGGACAGGTTGCAACTAATGAAAAACTGTTTTTT
NA	TRBV9	NA	TRBJ2-1	CASSVLAIHEQFF	TGTGCCAGCAGCGTACTAGCTATTCATGAGCAGTTCTTC
NA	TRBV11-1	NA	TRBJ2-7	CASSLALRVPDEQYF	TGTGCCAGCAGCTTAGCGTTACGAGTTCCCGACGAGCAGTACTTC
NA	TRBV2	NA	TRBJ2-5	CASSSWTGDETQYF	TGTGCCAGCAGTAGCTGGACGGGAGATGAGACCCAGTACTTC
NA	TRBV25-1	NA	TRBJ1-4	CASSEYQQKAEKLFF	TGTGCCAGCAGTGAATATCAACAGAAGGCTGAAAAACTGTTTTTT
NA	TRBV10-3	NA	TRBJ1-2	CAITPGTAGSYGYTF	TGTGCCATCACCCCGGGAACAGCGGGAAGCTATGGCTACACCTTC
NA	TRBV30	NA	TRBJ1-2	CAWSVLGGALIGYTF	TGTGCCTGGAGTGTACTTGGGGGGGCTTTGATTGGCTACACCTTC
NA	TRBV6-4	NA	TRBJ2-7	CARHSGSLYEQYF	TGTGCCAGACACTCGGGTTCCCTCTACGAGCAGTACTTC
TRBD1	TRBV6-5	NA	TRBJ1-1	CASSYLTGVMNTEAFF	TGTGCCAGCAGTTACCTCACAGGGGTTATGAACACTGAAGCTTTCTTT
TRBD2	TRBV11-3	NA	TRBJ2-7	CASSLEGAGKFYEQYF	TGTGCCAGCAGCTTAGAGGGAGCGGGGAAATTCTACGAGCAGTACTTC
TRBD2	TRBV14	NA	TRBJ2-7	CASSQVLSGSREQYF	TGTGCCAGCAGCCAAGTTTTGAGCGGGAGCCGCGAGCAGTACTTC
TRBD2	TRBV4-2	NA	TRBJ2-1	CASSEKRELTNEQFF	TGTGCCAGCAGCGAAAAGCGGGAGCTCACTAATGAGCAGTTCTTC
NA	TRBV6-5	NA	TRBJ1-1	CASSYSINRAGVAAFF	TGTGCCAGCAGTTACTCGATCAATCGCGCAGGTGTGGCGGCTTTCTTT
TRBD1	TRBV30	NA	TRBJ1-5	CAWGTGNQPQHF	TGTGCCTGGGGGACAGGGAATCAGCCCCAGCATTTT
NA	TRBV11-3	NA	TRBJ2-1	CASSLASWSYNEQFF	TGTGCCAGCAGCTTGGCTAGTTGGTCCTACAATGAGCAGTTCTTC
TRBD2	TRBV6-5	NA	TRBJ2-2	CASSWEGITGELFF	TGTGCCAGCAGTTGGGAGGGTATAACCGGGGAGCTGTTTTTT
TRBD2	TRBV11-2	NA	TRBJ2-7	CASRSLPGGGYEQYF	TGTGCCAGCAGATCTCTCCCGGGGGGAGGGTACGAGCAGTACTTC
TRBD2	TRBV4-1	NA	TRBJ2-7	CASSQLAGALYEQYF	TGCGCCAGCAGCCAGCTAGCGGGTGCCCTTTACGAGCAGTACTTC
NA	TRBV28	NA	TRBJ2-2	CASSLFRGTGELFF	TGTGCCAGCAGTTTATTTAGGGGCACCGGGGAGCTGTTTTTT
NA	TRBV6-5	NA	TRBJ2-1	CASSRRVDEQFF	TGTGCCAGCAGTCGGAGGGTAGATGAGCAGTTCTTC
TRBD1	TRBV5-1	NA	TRBJ2-7	CASSLRDRALYEQYF	TGCGCCAGCAGCCTCCGGGACAGGGCGTTGTACGAGCAGTACTTC
TRBD2	TRBV29-1	NA	TRBJ2-3	CSVDELAGGTDTQYF	TGCAGCGTCGACGAACTAGCGGGAGGTACAGATACGCAGTATTTT
TRBD1	TRBV11-3	NA	TRBJ2-7	CASSYGTGVTSGTYEQYF	TGTGCCAGCAGCTATGGGACAGGGGTAACTAGCGGCACCTACGAGCAGTACTTC
TRBD1	TRBV7-3	NA	TRBJ2-7	CASSAYPGGNYEQYF	TGTGCCAGCAGCGCTTACCCAGGGGGCAACTACGAGCAGTACTTC
NA	TRBV7-2	NA	TRBJ2-2	CASSPDPFSSFSTGELFF	TGTGCCAGCAGCCCTGACCCTTTTAGCTCCTTTAGCACCGGGGAGCTGTTTTTT